This T cell receptor (beta chain) was sequenced during a study of T cells in Graves' hyperthyroidism and ophthalmopathy (dated by TCRdb to the late 2010s). Study-level background: Peripheral blood samples were taken at initial diagnosis, before any treatment was given. The paper reports TCR Vbeta CDR3 sequencing of roughly 140 peripheral blood samples: around 45 ophthalmopathy, 75 to 80 hyperthyroidism and 17 progressor patients. Following sampling, methimazole starting at 30 mg daily was given to hyperthyroidism patients, and high-dose intravenous methylprednisolone was given to ophthalmopathy patients. An independent validation cohort of under 20 hyperthyroidism patients and approximately 17 patients who later progressed to ophthalmopathy tested prospective prediction of ophthalmopathy. To identify distinguishing TCR V-J signatures, a discovery cohort of around 98 patients was used, comprising under 45 with Graves' ophthalmopathy and some 60 with stable Graves' hyperthyroidism. The approximately 90 discovery patients were divided at random into training and test sets in a 7:3 ratio. In addition, the study compared T-cell repertoires in thyroid tissue and in blood from roughly 6 Graves' hyperthyroidism patients.

Amplification of TCR beta CDR3 regions was carried out from RNA transcripts. The first round of RT-PCR for the TCR CDR3 was performed with the HTBI primer set and the Qiagen OneStep RT-PCR kit. A second multiplex PCR round built the libraries, followed by size selection and purification. Libraries were sequenced paired-end with 100 bp reads on an Illumina HiSeq2000. The original pipeline was this. SOAPnuke was used to process the raw data, with reads discarded if the reads contained adapters or uncalled bases, had a mean Phred below 15, or lacked an exact constant-primer or identifier match. High-quality paired reads were merged with COPE v1.2.5, and unique nucleotide sequences were defined as clonotypes. MiTCR v1.1 was used to align clonotypes to the IMGT TRBV, TRBD and TRBJ reference segments. The analysis was restricted to V-J combinations with a frequency above 0.0001, which together covered over 99% of the repertoires. A TCS score was defined as the ratio between F50 (clonal expansion) and ExV (chaos), using BLOSUM62-based TCRdist between CDR3 peptides within each V-J. Welch's t-statistics and random forest reduced around 510 V-J features to about 13, which were used in a naive Bayes classifier (R e1071). TCRdb trimmed public reads at Q25 via fastp, called clones via MiXCR and kept in-frame beta chains. Each CDR3 protein gets just one entry, which takes the most common genes and DNA from the rows behind it. TCRdb, not the original authors, processed these V and J calls. The sample yields over 400,000 distinct CDR3 sequences; 22% were counted once. The top ten clones comprise approximately 49% of the sample.

General study outcomes and caveats: In validation, the model predicted progression to ophthalmopathy a median of roughly six months before onset, with over 55% sensitivity and 72.22% specificity. Sample size was not statistically predetermined, and blinding of investigators to group allocation was not performed. A model built on a 13 V-J signature distinguished ophthalmopathy from stable hyperthyroidism, reaching about 89% sensitivity and approximately 81% specificity in cross-validation and 80%/75% in testing. Most expanded thyroid clonotypes (frequency above 0.001) were also found in blood, which suggests that blood repertoires may mirror thyroid immune responses.

Points on this clonotype: This clone's antigen is unknown. No base quality information exists; no much larger clone differs at one position.

CDR3 length: 15 amino acids, cysteine to phenylalanine. The only DNA kept is the CDR3, 45 bases in frame from the first base. V was cut back by 3 bases and J by 0 bases, leaving a gap of 11 bases between them. Via the germline V gene (reference sequence), CDR1 is LNHDA and CDR2 SQIVND. In the ophthalmopathy patients, disease was moderately to severely active, with a Clinical Activity Score of 3 or more, a NOSPECS grade of 4 or more, and a duration of less than 3 months. Any patient with an uncontrolled infection, another autoimmune disease, pregnancy or lactation was excluded. Diagnoses were based on clinical symptoms, serum thyroxine and TRAb, thyroid ultrasound and orbital computed tomography. Ficoll-Paque density gradient centrifugation was used to isolate PBMCs from about 9 ml of fresh peripheral blood. Total RNA was extracted with Trizol reagent, and quality was checked on an Agilent 2100 Bioanalyzer.

In this chain, TRBV19 is recombined with TRBJ1-1; a weak D assignment points to TRBD1 (6 bases agree). The sample taken for sequencing was blood. This receptor was obtained from an older woman with Graves' ophthalmopathy. For the CDR3, the sequence is CASSIRGQLNTEAFF. The nucleotide sequence reads TGTGCCAGTAGTATTAGAGGACAGCTGAACACTGAAGCTTTCTTT. The CDR3 plus the reference TRBV19 and TRBJ1-1 genes for the other parts give the full variable domain: DGGITQSPKYLFRKEGQNVTLSCEQNLNHDAMYWYRQDPGQGLRLIYYSQIVNDFQKGDIAEGYSVSREKKESFPLTVTSAQKNPTAFYLCASSIRGQLNTEAFFGQGTRLTVV.